A selection of T cell receptor beta chains follows, all from one sample in a study of blood T cells in healthy people across ages. TCRdb itself ran the 5' RACE reads through MiXCR, one entry per CDR3 protein. The data contain around 1,900,000 distinct CDR3 sequences, around 40% of them seen just once; the ten biggest clones take up 23%. The sample taken for sequencing was blood. The receptors come from a human donor in good health. Each CDR3 is given with its conserved first and last residue. The D gene is left open where the match is weak. Clone size is stated in some rows and not others, as once, few, many or a class when expanded.

V,D,size,J,CDR3,DNA
TRBV7-7,TRBD2,few,TRBJ2-5,CASSSSPTGGEETQYF,TGTGCCAGCAGTTCATCTCCCACTGGGGGGGAAGAGACCCAGTACTTC
TRBV5-1,TRBD2,once,TRBJ2-5,CASSLTAGDPTQYF,TGCGCCAGCAGCTTGACTGCGGGGGACCCGACCCAGTACTTC
TRBV6-2/TRBV6-3,NA,NA,TRBJ2-1,CASSYSRGGGNEQFF,TGTGCCAGCAGTTACTCGAGAGGGGGTGGCAATGAGCAGTTCTTC
TRBV7-9,NA,once,TRBJ1-1,CATLFGGGEEAFF,TGTGCCACCCTCTTCGGAGGTGGGGAGGAAGCTTTCTTT
TRBV4-1,NA,NA,TRBJ2-5,CASSQDSGYQETQYF,TGCGCCAGCAGCCAAGACTCAGGATACCAAGAGACCCAGTACTTC
TRBV7-8,NA,NA,TRBJ1-1,CASSPVVSTEAFF,TGTGCCAGCAGCCCGGTGGTAAGCACTGAAGCTTTCTTT
TRBV9,TRBD1,NA,TRBJ2-1,CASSVGTGDDNEQFF,TGTGCCAGCAGCGTAGGGACAGGGGACGACAATGAGCAGTTCTTC
TRBV21-1,NA,NA,TRBJ2-7,CASSKVEGTGSIYEQYF,TGTGCCAGCAGCAAAGTAGAAGGGACAGGGTCTATCTACGAGCAGTACTTC
TRBV4-1,TRBD2,many,TRBJ2-7,CASSTEGASGGVYEQYF,TGCGCCAGCTCTACCGAAGGGGCTAGCGGGGGGGTCTACGAGCAGTACTTC
TRBV20-1,TRBD1,NA,TRBJ2-1,CSASRDSLYNEQFF,TGCAGTGCTAGCCGGGACAGCCTGTACAATGAGCAGTTCTTC
TRBV11-2,TRBD1,few,TRBJ1-2,CASSLDPTGGLGYTF,TGTGCCAGCAGCTTAGATCCGACAGGGGGCCTGGGCTACACCTTC
TRBV20-1,TRBD1,NA,TRBJ1-2,CLSGGPAGEGYTF,TGCCTGTCAGGGGGCCCGGCCGGTGAAGGCTACACCTTC
TRBV6-2/TRBV6-3,TRBD1,NA,TRBJ2-5,CASRRRDRGYQETQYF,TGTGCCAGCAGGCGCCGGGACAGGGGGTACCAAGAGACCCAGTACTTC
TRBV27,NA,NA,TRBJ2-6,CASSFGTPGANVLTF,TGTGCCAGCAGTTTCGGGACACCTGGGGCCAACGTCCTGACTTTC
TRBV6-6,TRBD1,NA,TRBJ2-5,CASSLPGQGAETQYF,TGTGCCAGCAGTTTACCGGGACAGGGGGCAGAGACCCAGTACTTC
TRBV5-5,NA,few,TRBJ2-5,CASSPVRGEQYF,TGTGCCAGCAGCCCGGTAAGGGGGGAGCAGTACTTC
TRBV10-3,NA,NA,TRBJ1-5,CAIKETAFNQPQHF,TGTGCCATCAAGGAGACAGCTTTCAACCAGCCCCAGCATTTT
TRBV7-9,TRBD1,NA,TRBJ2-3,CASSPGTGYRTDTQYF,TGTGCCAGCAGCCCCGGGACAGGGTACCGCACAGATACGCAGTATTTT
TRBV2,NA,NA,TRBJ2-3,CASLIGTDTQYF,TGTGCCAGCCTCATTGGCACAGATACGCAGTATTTT
TRBV6-6,NA,NA,TRBJ1-4,CASSYRRGNEKLFF,TGTGCCAGCAGTTACCGCAGGGGTAATGAAAAACTGTTTTTT
TRBV6-5,NA,NA,TRBJ2-7,CASSYSPQVSYEQYF,TGTGCCAGCAGTTACTCTCCACAGGTCTCCTACGAGCAGTACTTC
TRBV9,NA,NA,TRBJ2-3,CASSVEEGPRFKDTQYF,TGTGCCAGCAGCGTAGAGGAGGGGCCGAGGTTCAAAGATACGCAGTATTTT